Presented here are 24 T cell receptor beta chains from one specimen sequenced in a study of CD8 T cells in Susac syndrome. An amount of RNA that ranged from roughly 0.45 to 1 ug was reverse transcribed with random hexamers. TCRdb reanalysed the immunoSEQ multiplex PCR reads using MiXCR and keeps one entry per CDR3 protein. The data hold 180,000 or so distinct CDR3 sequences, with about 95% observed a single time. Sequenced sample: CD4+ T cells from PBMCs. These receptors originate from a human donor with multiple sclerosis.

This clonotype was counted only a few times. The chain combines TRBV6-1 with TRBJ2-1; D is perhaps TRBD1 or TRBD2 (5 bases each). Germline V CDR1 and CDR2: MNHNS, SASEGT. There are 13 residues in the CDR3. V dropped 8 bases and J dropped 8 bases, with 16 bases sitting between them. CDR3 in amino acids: CASGTPTGYEQFF. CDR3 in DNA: TGTGCCAGCGGGACCCCCACGGGGTATGAGCAGTTCTTC.

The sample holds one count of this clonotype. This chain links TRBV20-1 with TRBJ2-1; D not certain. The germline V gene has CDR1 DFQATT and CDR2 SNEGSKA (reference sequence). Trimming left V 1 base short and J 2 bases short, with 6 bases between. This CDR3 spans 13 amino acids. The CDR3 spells CSARVPPYNEQFF. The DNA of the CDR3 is TGCAGTGCTAGAGTACCTCCCTACAATGAGCAGTTCTTC.

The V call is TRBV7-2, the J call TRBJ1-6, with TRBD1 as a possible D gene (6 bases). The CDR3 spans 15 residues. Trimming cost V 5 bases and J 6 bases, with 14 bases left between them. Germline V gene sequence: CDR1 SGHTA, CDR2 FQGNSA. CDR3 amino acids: CASSPRTGTNSPLHF. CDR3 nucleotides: TGTGCCAGCAGCCCCAGAACAGGGACTAATTCACCCCTCCACTTT.

The DNA for the CDR3 is TGTGCCAGCAGCCCAGGGGGGGTTCGGGAGACCCAGTACTTC. Protein product: CASSPGGVRETQYF. The genes are TRBV14 and TRBJ2-5, with D perhaps TRBD1 or TRBD2 (7 bases each). The CDR3 covers 14 residues. The germline V gene has CDR1 SGHDN and CDR2 FVKESK. V was trimmed by 4 bases and J by 5 bases, leaving 14 bases between them.

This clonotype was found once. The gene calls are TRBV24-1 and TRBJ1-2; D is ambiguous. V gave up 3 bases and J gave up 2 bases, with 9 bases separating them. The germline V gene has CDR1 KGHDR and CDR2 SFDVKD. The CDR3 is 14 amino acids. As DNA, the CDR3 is TGTGCCACCAGTGATGCCGGGATCAACTATGGCTACACCTTC. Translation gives CATSDAGINYGYTF.

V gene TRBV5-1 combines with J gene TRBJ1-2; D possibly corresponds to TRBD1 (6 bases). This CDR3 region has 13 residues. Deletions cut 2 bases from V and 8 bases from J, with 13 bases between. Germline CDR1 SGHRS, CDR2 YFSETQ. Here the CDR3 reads CASSFSPGVGYTF. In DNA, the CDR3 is TGCGCCAGCAGCTTCTCACCAGGGGTCGGCTACACCTTC. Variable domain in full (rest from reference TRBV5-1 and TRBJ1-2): KAGVTQTPRYLIKTRGQQVTLSCSPISGHRSVSWYQQTPGQGLQFLFEYFSETQRNKGNFPGRFSGRQFSNSRSEMNVSTLELGDSALYLCASSFSPGVGYTFGSGTRLTVV.

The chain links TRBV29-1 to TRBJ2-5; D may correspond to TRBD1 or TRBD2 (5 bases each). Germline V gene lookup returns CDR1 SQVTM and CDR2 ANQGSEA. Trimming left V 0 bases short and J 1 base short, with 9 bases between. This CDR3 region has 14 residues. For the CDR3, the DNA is TGCAGCGTTGAAGACACCGGGACCCAAGAGACCCAGTACTTC. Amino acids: CSVEDTGTQETQYF. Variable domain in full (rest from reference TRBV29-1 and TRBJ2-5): SAVISQKPSRDICQRGTSLTIQCQVDSQVTMMFWYRQQPGQSLTLIATANQGSEATYESGFVIDKFPISRPNLTFSTLTVSNMSPEDSSIYLCSVEDTGTQETQYFGPGTRLLVL.

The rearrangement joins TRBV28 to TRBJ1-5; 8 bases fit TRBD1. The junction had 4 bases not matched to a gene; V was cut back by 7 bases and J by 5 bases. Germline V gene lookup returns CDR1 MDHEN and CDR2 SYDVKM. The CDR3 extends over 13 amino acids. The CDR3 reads CASTGGGDQPQHF. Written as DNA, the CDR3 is TGTGCCAGCACAGGGGGCGGAGATCAGCCCCAGCATTTT. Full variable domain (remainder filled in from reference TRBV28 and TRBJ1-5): DVKVTQSSRYLVKRTGEKVFLECVQDMDHENMFWYRQDPGLGLRLIYFSYDVKMKEKGDIPEGYSVSREKKERFSLILESASTNQTSMYLCASTGGGDQPQHFGDGTRLSIL.

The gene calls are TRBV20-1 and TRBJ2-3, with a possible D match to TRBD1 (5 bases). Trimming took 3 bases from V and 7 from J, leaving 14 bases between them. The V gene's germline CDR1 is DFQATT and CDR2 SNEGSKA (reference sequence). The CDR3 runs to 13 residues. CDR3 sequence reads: CSASRGVMYTQYF. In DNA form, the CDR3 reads TGCAGTGCTAGTAGGGGTGTCATGTATACGCAGTATTTT.

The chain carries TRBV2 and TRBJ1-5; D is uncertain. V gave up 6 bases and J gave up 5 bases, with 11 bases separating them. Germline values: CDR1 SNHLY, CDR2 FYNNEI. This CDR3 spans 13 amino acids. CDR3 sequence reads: CASRGTSHQPQHF. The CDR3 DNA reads TGTGCCAGCAGGGGCACTTCTCATCAGCCCCAGCATTTT. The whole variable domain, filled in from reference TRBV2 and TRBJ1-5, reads EPEVTQTPSHQVTQMGQEVILRCVPISNHLYFYWYRQILGQKVEFLVSFYNNEISEKSEIFDDQFSVERPDGSNFTLKIRSTKLEDSAMYFCASRGTSHQPQHFGDGTRLSIL.

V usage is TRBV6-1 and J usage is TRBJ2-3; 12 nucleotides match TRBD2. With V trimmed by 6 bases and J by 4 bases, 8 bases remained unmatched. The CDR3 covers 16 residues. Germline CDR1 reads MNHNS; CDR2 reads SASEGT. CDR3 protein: CASRRLAGVRSDTQYF. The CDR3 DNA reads TGTGCCAGCAGGCGACTAGCGGGGGTGAGGTCAGATACGCAGTATTTT.

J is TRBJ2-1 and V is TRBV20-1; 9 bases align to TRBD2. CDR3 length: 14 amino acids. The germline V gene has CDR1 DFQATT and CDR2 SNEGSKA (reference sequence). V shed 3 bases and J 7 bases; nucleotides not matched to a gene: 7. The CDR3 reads CSASRGLAWNEQFF. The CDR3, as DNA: TGCAGTGCTAGCCGAGGACTAGCGTGGAATGAGCAGTTCTTC.

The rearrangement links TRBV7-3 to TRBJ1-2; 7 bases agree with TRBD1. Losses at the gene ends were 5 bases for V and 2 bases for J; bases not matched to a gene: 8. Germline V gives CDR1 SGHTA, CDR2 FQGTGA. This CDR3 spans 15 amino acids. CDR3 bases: TGTGCCAGCAGCCTTGGACAGGCCAAGAACTATGGCTACACCTTC. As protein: CASSLGQAKNYGYTF. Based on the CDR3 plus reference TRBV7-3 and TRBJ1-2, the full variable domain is GAGVSQTPSNKVTEKGKYVELRCDPISGHTALYWYRQSLGQGPEFLIYFQGTGAADDSGLPNDRFFAVRPEGSVSTLKIQRTERGDSAVYLCASSLGQAKNYGYTFGSGTRLTVV.

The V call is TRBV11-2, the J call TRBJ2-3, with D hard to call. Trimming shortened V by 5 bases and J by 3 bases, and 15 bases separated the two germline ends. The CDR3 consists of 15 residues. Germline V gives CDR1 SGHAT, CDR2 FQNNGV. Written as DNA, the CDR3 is TGTGCCAGCAGCCTCCCCGGGCACCCTACAGATACGCAGTATTTT. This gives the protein CASSLPGHPTDTQYF.

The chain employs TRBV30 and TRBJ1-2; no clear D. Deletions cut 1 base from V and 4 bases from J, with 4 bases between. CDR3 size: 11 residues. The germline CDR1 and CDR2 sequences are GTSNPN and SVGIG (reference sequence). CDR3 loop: CAWSDFYGYTF. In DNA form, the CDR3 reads TGTGCCTGGAGTGATTTCTATGGCTACACCTTC.

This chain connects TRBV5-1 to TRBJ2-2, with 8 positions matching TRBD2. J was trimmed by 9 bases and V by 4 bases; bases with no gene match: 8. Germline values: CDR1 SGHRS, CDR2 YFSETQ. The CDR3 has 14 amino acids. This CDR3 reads CASSPGLVGRELFF. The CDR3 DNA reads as TGCGCCAGCAGCCCGGGACTAGTCGGCCGGGAGCTGTTTTTT.

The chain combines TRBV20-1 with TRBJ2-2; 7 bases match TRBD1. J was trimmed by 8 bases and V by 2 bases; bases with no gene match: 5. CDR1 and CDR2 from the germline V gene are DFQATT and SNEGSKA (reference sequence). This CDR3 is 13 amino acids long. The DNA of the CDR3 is TGCAGTGCTAGAATGACAGGGATTGGGGAGCTGTTTTTT. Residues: CSARMTGIGELFF.

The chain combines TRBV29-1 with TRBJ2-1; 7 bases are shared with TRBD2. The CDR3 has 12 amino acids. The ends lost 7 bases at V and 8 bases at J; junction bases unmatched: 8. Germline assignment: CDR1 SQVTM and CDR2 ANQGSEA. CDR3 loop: CSAPSGRYEQFF. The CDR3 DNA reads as TGCAGCGCCCCCTCCGGGAGGTATGAGCAGTTCTTC.

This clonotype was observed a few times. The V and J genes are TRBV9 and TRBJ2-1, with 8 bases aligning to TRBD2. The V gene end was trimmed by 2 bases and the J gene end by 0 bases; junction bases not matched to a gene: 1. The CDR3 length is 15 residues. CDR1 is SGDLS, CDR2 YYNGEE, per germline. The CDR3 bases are TGTGCCAGCAGCGTTACTAGCGGCTCCTACAATGAGCAGTTCTTC. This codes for CASSVTSGSYNEQFF.

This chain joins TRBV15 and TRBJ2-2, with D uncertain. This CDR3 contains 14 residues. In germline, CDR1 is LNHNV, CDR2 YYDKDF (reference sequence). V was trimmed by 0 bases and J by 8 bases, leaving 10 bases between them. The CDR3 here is CATSRDLERGELFF. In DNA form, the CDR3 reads TGTGCCACCAGCAGAGATCTCGAGAGAGGGGAGCTGTTTTTT.

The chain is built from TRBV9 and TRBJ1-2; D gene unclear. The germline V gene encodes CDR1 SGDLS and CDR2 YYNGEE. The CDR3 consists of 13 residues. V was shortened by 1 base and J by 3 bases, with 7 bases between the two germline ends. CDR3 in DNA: TGTGCCAGCAGCGTACAGGCTGACTATGGCTACACCTTC. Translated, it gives CASSVQADYGYTF.

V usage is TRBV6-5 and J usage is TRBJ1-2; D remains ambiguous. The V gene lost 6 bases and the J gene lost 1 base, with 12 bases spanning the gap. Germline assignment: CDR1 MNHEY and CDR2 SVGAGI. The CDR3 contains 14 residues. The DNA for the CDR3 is TGTGCCAGCAGGGGGAGGACGGATAACTATGGCTACACCTTC. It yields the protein CASRGRTDNYGYTF.

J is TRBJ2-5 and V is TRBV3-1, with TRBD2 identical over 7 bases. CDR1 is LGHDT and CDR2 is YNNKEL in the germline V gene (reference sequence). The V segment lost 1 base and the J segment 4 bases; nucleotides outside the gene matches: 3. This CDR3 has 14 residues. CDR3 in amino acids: CASSQGTRAETQYF. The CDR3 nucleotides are TGTGCCAGCAGCCAAGGGACTAGAGCAGAGACCCAGTACTTC.

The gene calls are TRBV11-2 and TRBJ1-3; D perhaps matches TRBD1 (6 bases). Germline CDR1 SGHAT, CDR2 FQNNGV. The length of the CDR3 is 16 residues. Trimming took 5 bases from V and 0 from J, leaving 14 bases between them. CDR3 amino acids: CASSPRTATSGNTIYF. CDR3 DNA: TGTGCCAGCAGCCCGAGGACAGCTACCTCTGGAAACACCATATATTTT.